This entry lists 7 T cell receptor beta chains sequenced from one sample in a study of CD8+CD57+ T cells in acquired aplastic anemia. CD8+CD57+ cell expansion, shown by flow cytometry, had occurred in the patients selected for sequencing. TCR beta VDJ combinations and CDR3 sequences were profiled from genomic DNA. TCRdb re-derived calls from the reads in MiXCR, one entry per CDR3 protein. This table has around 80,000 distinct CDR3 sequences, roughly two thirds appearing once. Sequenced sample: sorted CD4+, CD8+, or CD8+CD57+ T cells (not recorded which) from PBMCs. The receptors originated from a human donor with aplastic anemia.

CDR3 sequence: CASSKQGLGYNEQFF. The DNA for the CDR3 is TGTGCCAGCAGCAAACAGGGCTTGGGTTACAATGAGCAGTTCTTC. This rearrangement joins TRBV7-6 to TRBJ2-1, with D possibly being TRBD1 (6 bases). CDR1 SGHVS and CDR2 FNYEAQ come from the germline V gene. Trimming left V 5 bases short and J 4 bases short, with 15 bases between. The CDR3 consists of 15 residues.

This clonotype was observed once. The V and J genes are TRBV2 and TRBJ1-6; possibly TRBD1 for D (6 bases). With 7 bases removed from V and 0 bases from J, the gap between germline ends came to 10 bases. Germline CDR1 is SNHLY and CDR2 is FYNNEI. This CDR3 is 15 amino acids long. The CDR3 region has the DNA TGTGCCAGCAAGGACAGTAGCTCCTATAATTCACCCCTCCACTTT. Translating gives CASKDSSSYNSPLHF.

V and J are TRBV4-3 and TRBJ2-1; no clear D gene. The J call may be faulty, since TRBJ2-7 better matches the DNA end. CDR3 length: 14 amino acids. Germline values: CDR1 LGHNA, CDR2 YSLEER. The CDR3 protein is CASSQEVGSYEQYF. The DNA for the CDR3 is TGCGCCAGCAGCCAAGAGGTGGGTTCCTACGAGCAGTACTTC.

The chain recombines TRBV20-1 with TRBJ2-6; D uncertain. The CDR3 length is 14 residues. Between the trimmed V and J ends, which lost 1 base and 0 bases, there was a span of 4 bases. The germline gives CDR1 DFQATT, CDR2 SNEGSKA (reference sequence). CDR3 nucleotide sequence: TGCAGTGCTAGAGCCAACTCTGGGGCCAACGTCCTGACTTTC. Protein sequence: CSARANSGANVLTF.

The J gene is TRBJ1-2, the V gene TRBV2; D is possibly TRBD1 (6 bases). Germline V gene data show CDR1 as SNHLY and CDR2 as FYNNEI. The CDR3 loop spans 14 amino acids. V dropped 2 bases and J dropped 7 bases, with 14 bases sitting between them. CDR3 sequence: CASSELGGTRGYTF. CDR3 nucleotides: TGTGCCAGCAGTGAATTAGGGGGGACGCGTGGCTACACCTTC.

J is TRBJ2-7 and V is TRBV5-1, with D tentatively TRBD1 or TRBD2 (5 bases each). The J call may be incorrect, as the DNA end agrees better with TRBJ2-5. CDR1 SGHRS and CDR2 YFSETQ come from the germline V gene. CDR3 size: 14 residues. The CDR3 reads CASSWGTTQETQYF. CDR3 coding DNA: TGCGCCAGCAGCTGGGGGACCACGCAAGAGACCCAGTACTTC.

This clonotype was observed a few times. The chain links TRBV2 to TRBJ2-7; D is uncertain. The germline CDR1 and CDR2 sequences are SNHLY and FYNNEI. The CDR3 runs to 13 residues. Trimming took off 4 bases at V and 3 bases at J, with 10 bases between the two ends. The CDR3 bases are TGTGCCAGCAGTGGGCAGGCCAACTACGAGCAGTACTTC. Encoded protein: CASSGQANYEQYF.